The sequence of this TCR beta chain was determined in a study of type 1 and type 2 diabetes patients (dated by TCRdb to the mid-2010s). With respect to the entire study: About 9 type 1 diabetes patients, four type 2 diabetes patients and six or seven nondiabetic controls were recruited in China to form the cohort. In the study, high-throughput sequencing was used to profile TCRbeta repertoires so that type 1 diabetes, type 2 diabetes and nondiabetic individuals could be compared. Across the study, CD4+ and CD8+ T cells were positively selected from PBMCs using CD4 or CD8 MicroBeads on MACS columns. A total of 18,976,912 paired-end reads was generated across the whole study. Type 2 diabetes patients served as a disease comparison group for the type 1 diabetes patients. Sequencing of the TCRbeta libraries was paired-end and was performed on Illumina HiSeq 2000 or MiSeq instruments. Similar V gene usage was observed when roughly 20-cycle and 25-cycle amplification were compared, suggesting similar primer efficiencies and random PCR bias. Here is what the overall study found, with its caveats: V and J gene usage patterns of type 2 diabetes and control samples were highly correlated, averaging approximately 0.97 between samples. The study groups were not matched for age and gender, which could possibly have biased interpretation. Type 2 diabetes patients had few highly-expanded CD4+ clones, median one, accounting for a median approximately 3.9% of reads. Type 2 diabetes repertoires showed high diversity, significantly greater than type 1 diabetes repertoires in both CD4+ and CD8+ T cells. Because only a limited number of T2D and control samples were sequenced, some T1D-only HECs might also appear in more T2D or control samples.

The germline V gene sets CDR1 to SGHAT and CDR2 to FQNNGV. At the junction V is shortened by 6 bases and J by 2 bases, with 13 bases in between. The CDR3 measures 14 amino acids from cysteine to phenylalanine. Of the read, only the CDR3 DNA is kept; its 42 bases are in frame from base 1. Sequencing took place on an Illumina MiSeq. Genomic DNA from sorted T cell subsets served as template for TCRbeta CDR3 amplification. Multiplex PCR with 30 forward and 13 reverse primers amplified the TCRbeta CDR3 region. AMPure XP beads were used to purify the PCR products, after which a second approximately 25-cycle PCR added indices and adaptors. Libraries were gel-purified using the QIAquick Gel Extraction Kit before sequencing. The study's processing was this. Paired-end reads were merged with FLASH and aligned to IMGT V, D and J germline references using IgBLAST. Reads with below 70% alignment identity to germline references were discarded, and about 11 million reads were retained study-wide. CDR3 boundaries, reading frame and productivity were assigned according to IMGT definitions. Clones at or above 1% of reads were defined as highly-expanded clones, and diversity was measured by normalized Shannon entropy. Unpaired two-tailed t-tests were used to test for differences in Shannon entropy between groups. TCRdb itself trimmed the public reads at Q25 with fastp, ran MiXCR and retained productive beta chains. Every entry covers one CDR3 protein and lists the most common genes and DNA from its rows. What appears here as the V and J calls and clone size reflects TCRdb's work, not the paper's. Counted in this sample were 280,000 or so distinct CDR3 sequences; 47% of them appeared once. Together, the top ten hold 12% to 15% of the sample.

Comments on this clonotype: Its antigen specificity is not known. Within one base of it there is no much larger clone, and no base qualities were kept.

Every diabetic patient fulfilled standard classification criteria for type 1 or type 2 diabetes, and glucose and C-peptide were measured using WHO-recommended methods. Donors were excluded if they had other autoimmune diseases or infections within the previous four weeks. A roughly 10-milliliter sample of peripheral blood was drawn from every participant. LymphoPrep density separation was used to isolate PBMCs. This chain joins TRBV11-2 to TRBJ2-5; a tentative D call is TRBD1 (6 bases match). This TCR derives from a man aged 18-30 years with type 2 diabetes. Sequencing was done on a sample of peripheral blood mononuclear cells (PBMCs). The sequence in DNA is TGTGCCAGCAGTGAAGCAAGGGGGCAAGAGACCCAGTACTTC. Protein translation: CASSEARGQETQYF. The CDR3, completed at both ends by the reference TRBV11-2 and TRBJ2-5 genes, gives the full variable domain EAGVAQSPRYKIIEKRQSVAFWCNPISGHATLYWYQQILGQGPKLLIQFQNNGVVDDSQLPKDRFSAERLKGVDSTLKIQPAKLEDSAVYLCASSEARGQETQYFGPGTRLLVL.